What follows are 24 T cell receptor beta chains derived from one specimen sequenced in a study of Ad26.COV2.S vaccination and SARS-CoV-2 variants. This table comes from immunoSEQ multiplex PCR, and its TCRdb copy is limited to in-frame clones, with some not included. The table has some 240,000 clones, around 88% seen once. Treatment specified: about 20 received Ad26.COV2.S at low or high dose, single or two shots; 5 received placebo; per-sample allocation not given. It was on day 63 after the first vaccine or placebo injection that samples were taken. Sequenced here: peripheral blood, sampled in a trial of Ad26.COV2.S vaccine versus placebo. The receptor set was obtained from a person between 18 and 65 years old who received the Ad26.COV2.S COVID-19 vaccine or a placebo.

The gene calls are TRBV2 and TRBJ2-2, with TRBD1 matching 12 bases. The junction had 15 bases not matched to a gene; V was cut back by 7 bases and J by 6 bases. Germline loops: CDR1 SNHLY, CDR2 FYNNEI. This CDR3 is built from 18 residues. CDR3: CASTFKGTGGRFAGELFF. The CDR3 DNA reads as TGTGCCAGCACCTTCAAGGGGACAGGGGGCAGGTTCGCCGGGGAGCTGTTTTTT.

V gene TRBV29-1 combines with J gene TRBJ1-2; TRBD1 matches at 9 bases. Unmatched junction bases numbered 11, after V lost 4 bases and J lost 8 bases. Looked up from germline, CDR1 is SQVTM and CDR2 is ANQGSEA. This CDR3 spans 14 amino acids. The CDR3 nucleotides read TGCAGCGTTGGCGATTGGGACAGGGCGAAGGGCTACACCTTC. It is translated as CSVGDWDRAKGYTF.

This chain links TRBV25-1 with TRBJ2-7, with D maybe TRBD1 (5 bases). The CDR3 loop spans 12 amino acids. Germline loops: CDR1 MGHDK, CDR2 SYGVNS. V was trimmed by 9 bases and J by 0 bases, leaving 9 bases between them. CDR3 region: CARRQSSYEQYV. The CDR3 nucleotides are TGTGCCAGGAGACAGAGCTCCTACGAGCAGTACGTC.

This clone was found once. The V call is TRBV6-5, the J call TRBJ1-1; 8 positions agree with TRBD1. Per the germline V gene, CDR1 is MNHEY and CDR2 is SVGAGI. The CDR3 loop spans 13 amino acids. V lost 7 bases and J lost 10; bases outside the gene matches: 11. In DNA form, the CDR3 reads TGTGCCAGCACCGACTCCGGGACAGGTACAGCTTTCTTT. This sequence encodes CASTDSGTGTAFF.

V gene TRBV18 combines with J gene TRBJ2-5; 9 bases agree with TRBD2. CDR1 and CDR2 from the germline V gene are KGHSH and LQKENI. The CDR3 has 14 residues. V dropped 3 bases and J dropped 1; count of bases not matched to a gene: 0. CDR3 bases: TGTGCCAGCTCACCGGGACTAGCCCAAGAGACCCAGTACTTC. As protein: CASSPGLAQETQYF.

In DNA form, the CDR3 reads TGTGCCACCAGTGGAGCGGGGGGGATATACAATGAGCAGTTCTTC. It specifies CATSGAGGIYNEQFF. V is TRBV24-1 and J is TRBJ2-1; 10 bases map to TRBD2. The CDR3 contains 15 residues. Germline values: CDR1 KGHDR, CDR2 SFDVKD. V was clipped by 5 bases and J by 4 bases; unmatched bases: 4.

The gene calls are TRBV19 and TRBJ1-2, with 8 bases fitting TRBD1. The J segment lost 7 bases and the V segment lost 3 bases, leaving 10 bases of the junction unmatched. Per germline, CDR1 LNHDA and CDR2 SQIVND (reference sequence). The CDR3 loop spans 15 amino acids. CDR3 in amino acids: CASSILPGQAFGYTF. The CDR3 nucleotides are TGTGCCAGTAGTATCTTACCGGGACAGGCCTTTGGCTACACCTTC.

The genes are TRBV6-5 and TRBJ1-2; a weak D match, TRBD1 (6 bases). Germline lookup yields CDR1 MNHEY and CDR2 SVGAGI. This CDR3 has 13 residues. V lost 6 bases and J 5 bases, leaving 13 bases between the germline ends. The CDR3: CASRGGAEYGYTF. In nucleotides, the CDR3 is TGTGCCAGCAGAGGGGGGGCTGAGTATGGCTACACCTTC.

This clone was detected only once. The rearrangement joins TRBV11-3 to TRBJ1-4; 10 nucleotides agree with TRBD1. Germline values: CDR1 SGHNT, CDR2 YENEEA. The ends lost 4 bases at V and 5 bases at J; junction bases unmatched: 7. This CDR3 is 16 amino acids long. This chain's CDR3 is CASSSRQGAENEKLFF. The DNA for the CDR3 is TGTGCCAGCAGCTCCCGACAGGGGGCAGAGAATGAAAAACTGTTTTTT.

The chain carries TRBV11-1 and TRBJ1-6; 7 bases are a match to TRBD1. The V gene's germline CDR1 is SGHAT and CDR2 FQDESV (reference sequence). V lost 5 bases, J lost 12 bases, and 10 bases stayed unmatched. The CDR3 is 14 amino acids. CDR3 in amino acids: CASSQMRTGEPLHF. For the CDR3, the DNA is TGTGCCAGCAGCCAGATGCGGACAGGCGAACCCCTCCACTTT.

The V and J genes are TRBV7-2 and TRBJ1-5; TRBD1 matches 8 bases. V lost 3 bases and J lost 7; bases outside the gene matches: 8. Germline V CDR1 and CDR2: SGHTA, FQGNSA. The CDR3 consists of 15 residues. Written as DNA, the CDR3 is TGTGCCAGCAGCTTGGCCACAGGGACAGGACAGCCCCAGCATTTT. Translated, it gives CASSLATGTGQPQHF.

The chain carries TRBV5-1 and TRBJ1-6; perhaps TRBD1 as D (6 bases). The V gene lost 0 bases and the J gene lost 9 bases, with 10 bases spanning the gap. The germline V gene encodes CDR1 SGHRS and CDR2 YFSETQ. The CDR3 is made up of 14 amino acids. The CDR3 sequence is CASSLGQDTSPLHF. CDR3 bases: TGCGCCAGCAGCTTGGGACAGGATACTTCACCCCTCCACTTT.

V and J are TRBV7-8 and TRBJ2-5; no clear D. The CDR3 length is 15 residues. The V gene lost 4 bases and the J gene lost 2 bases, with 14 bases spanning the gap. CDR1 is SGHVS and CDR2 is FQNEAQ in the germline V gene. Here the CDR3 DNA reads TGTGCCAGCAGCTCCCCCTTAGGGCGTCAAGAGACCCAGTACTTC. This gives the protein CASSSPLGRQETQYF.

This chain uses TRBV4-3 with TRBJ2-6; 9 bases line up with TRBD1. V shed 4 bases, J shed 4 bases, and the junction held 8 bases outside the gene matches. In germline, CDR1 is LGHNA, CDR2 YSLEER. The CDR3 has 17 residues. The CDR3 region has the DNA TGCGCCAGCAGCCCACCGGGACAGGGTACCGGGGCCAACGTCCTGACTTTC. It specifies CASSPPGQGTGANVLTF.

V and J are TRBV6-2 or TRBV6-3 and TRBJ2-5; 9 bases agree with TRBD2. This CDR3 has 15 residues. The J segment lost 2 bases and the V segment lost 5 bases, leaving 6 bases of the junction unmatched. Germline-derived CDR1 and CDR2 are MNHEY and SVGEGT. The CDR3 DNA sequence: TGTGCCAGCAGTGCGACTAGCGGAGGGCAAGAGACCCAGTACTTC. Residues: CASSATSGGQETQYF.

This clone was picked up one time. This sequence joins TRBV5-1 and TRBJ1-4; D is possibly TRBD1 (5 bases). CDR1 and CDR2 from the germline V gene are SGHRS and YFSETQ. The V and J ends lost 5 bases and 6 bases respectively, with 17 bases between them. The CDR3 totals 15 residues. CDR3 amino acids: CASRRDAGVDEKLFF. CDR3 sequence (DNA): TGCGCCAGCAGGCGGGACGCTGGGGTAGATGAAAAACTGTTTTTT.

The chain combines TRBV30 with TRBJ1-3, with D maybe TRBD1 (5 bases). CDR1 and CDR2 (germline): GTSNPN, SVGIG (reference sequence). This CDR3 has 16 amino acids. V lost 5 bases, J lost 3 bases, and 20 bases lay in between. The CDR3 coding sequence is TGTGCCTGGCTGGGACGGTCCTTAACTTATGGAAACACCATATATTTT. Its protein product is CAWLGRSLTYGNTIYF.

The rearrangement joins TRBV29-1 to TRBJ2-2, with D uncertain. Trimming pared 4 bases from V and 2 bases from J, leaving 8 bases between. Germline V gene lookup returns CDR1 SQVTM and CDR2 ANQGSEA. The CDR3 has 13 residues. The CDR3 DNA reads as TGCAGCGTTGGGACCGATAACACCGGGGAGCTGTTTTTT. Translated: CSVGTDNTGELFF.

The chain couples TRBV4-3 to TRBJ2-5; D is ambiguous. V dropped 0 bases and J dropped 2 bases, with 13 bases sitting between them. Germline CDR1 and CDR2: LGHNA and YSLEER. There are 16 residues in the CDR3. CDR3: CASSQDEGRRQETQYF. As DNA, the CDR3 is TGCGCCAGCAGCCAAGATGAAGGAAGGAGACAAGAGACCCAGTACTTC.

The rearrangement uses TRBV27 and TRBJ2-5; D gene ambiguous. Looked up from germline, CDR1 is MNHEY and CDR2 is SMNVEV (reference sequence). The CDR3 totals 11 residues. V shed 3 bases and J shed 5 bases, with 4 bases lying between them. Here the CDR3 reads CASSLGETQYF. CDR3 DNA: TGTGCCAGCAGTTTGGGGGAGACCCAGTACTTC.

CDR3 sequence reads: CASSLGGVGDGYTF. The CDR3, as DNA: TGTGCCAGCAGCTTAGGAGGAGTAGGAGATGGCTACACCTTC. V and J are TRBV7-9 and TRBJ1-2; D gene unclear. Germline values: CDR1 SEHNR, CDR2 FQNEAQ (reference sequence). The V end was cut by 1 base, the J end by 6 bases, with 12 bases between. This CDR3 spans 14 amino acids.

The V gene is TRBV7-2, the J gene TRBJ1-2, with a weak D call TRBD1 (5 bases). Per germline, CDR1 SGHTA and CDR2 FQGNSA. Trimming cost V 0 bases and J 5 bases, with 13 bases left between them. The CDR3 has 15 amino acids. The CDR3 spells CASSLAPGTGYGYTF. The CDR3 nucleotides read TGTGCCAGCAGCTTAGCCCCAGGGACGGGGTATGGCTACACCTTC.

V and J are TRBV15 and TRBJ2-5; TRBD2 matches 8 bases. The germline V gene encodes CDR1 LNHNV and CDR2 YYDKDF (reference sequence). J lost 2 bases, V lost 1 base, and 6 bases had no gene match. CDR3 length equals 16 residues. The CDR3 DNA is TGTGCCACCAGCAGAGGAGTTAGCGGGAAACAAGAGACCCAGTACTTC. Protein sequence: CATSRGVSGKQETQYF. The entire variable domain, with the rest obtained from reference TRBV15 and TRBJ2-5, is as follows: DAMVIQNPRYQVTQFGKPVTLSCSQTLNHNVMYWYQQKSSQAPKLLFHYYDKDFNNEADTPDNFQSRRPNTSFCFLDIRSPGLGDTAMYLCATSRGVSGKQETQYFGPGTRLLVL.

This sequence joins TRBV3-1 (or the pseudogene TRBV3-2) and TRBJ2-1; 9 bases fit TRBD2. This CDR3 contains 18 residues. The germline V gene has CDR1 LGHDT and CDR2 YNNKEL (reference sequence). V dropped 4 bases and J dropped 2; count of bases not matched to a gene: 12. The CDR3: CASSPKVSSGGTYNEQFF. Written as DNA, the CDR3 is TGTGCCAGCAGCCCCAAAGTCAGTAGCGGGGGAACCTACAATGAGCAGTTCTTC.